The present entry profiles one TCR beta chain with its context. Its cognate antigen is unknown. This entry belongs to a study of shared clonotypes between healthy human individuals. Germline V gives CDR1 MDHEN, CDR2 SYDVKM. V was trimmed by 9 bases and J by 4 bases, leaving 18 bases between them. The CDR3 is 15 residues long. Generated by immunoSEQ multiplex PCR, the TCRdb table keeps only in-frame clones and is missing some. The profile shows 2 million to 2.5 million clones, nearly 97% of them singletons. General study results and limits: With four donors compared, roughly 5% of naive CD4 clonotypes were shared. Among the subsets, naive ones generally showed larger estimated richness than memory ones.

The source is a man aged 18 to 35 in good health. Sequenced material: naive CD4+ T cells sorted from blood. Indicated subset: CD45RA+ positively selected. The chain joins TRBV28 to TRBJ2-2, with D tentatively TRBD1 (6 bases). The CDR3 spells CASIPTGQGTGELFF. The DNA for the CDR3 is TGTGCCAGTATTCCAACAGGGCAGGGCACCGGGGAGCTGTTTTTT. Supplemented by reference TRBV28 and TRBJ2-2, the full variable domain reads DVKVTQSSRYLVKRTGEKVFLECVQDMDHENMFWYRQDPGLGLRLIYFSYDVKMKEKGDIPEGYSVSREKKERFSLILESASTNQTSMYLCASIPTGQGTGELFFGEGSRLTVL.